The 26 T cell receptor beta chains below were found in one sample sequenced in a study of T cell changes during pregnancy in multiple sclerosis. The method was immunoSEQ multiplex PCR; TCRdb's version includes in-frame clones alone and lacks a portion of them. The repertoire has 70,000 to 75,000 clones, roughly 92% of them found once; the top ten carry 2%. The source was peripheral blood, collected in the second trimester of pregnancy. These receptor sequences come from a female donor with multiple sclerosis, enrolled in a pregnancy study.

This clone appeared a single time. This rearrangement joins TRBV5-4 to TRBJ2-1; tentative D call: TRBD2 (5 bases). The CDR3 loop spans 14 amino acids. Germline V lookup: CDR1 SGHNT, CDR2 YYREEE (reference sequence). The V and J ends lost 6 bases and 6 bases respectively, with 16 bases between them. CDR3 amino acids: CASTRRVQSNEQFF. CDR3 nucleotides: TGTGCCAGCACCCGGCGGGTCCAGTCCAATGAGCAGTTCTTC.

In this sample, this clone turned up a few times. This chain joins TRBV16 and TRBJ1-5, with a weak D call TRBD1 (5 bases). CDR1 and CDR2 (germline): KGHSY, FQNENV. This CDR3 has 16 residues. V was trimmed by 0 bases and J by 7 bases, leaving 16 bases between them. The CDR3 protein is CASSQSGLVDRQPQHF. The DNA of the CDR3 is TGTGCCAGCAGCCAATCGGGGTTGGTTGACAGACAGCCCCAGCATTTT.

This chain joins TRBV6-5 and TRBJ2-7; 7 bases are a match to TRBD1. Germline V CDR1 and CDR2: MNHEY, SVGAGI. V lost 6 bases and J lost 1; bases outside the gene matches: 3. The CDR3 extends over 13 amino acids. The CDR3 DNA follows: TGTGCCAGCAGAAAGACAGGGTCCTACGAGCAGTACTTC. Its protein is CASRKTGSYEQYF.

The genes are TRBV12-5 and TRBJ2-7; D ambiguous. V was cut by 10 bases and J by 1 base, with 14 bases left in between. CDR1 and CDR2 (germline): LGHNT, FRNRAP. The length of the CDR3 is 13 residues. The CDR3 spells CATGFGQSYEQYF. The CDR3 coding sequence is TGTGCTACCGGTTTTGGGCAGTCCTACGAGCAGTACTTC.

J is TRBJ1-3 and V is TRBV4-1; TRBD1 is a possible D gene (6 bases). V was cut by 4 bases and J by 0 bases, with 19 bases left in between. Germline V gene sequence: CDR1 MGHRA, CDR2 YSYEKL. The CDR3 length is 18 residues. The CDR3 sequence: CASSLDVAGTSSGNTIYF. The CDR3 nucleotides read TGCGCCAGCAGCCTAGACGTCGCCGGGACAAGCTCTGGAAACACCATATATTTT.

The V and J genes are TRBV5-6 and TRBJ2-5; 8 bases are shared with TRBD1. The CDR3 has 14 residues. Germline V lookup: CDR1 SGHDT, CDR2 YYEEEE. The V gene end was trimmed by 5 bases and the J gene end by 3 bases; junction bases not matched to a gene: 6. This CDR3 reads CASSYMTGEETQYF. Written as DNA, the CDR3 is TGTGCCAGCAGTTATATGACAGGGGAAGAGACCCAGTACTTC.

The chain employs TRBV10-3 and TRBJ1-2; 7 positions agree with TRBD1. The V and J ends lost 8 bases and 3 bases, in that order; junction bases with no gene match: 6. Germline lookup yields CDR1 ENHRY and CDR2 SYGVKD. This CDR3 comprises 13 residues. The CDR3 loop is CAIRIDRDYGYTF. CDR3 DNA: TGTGCCATCCGGATAGACAGGGACTATGGCTACACCTTC.

The chain carries TRBV7-2 and TRBJ1-5; possible D gene TRBD1, 5 bases. Trimming took 0 bases from V and 7 from J, leaving 13 bases between them. The CDR3 loop spans 15 amino acids. Germline V CDR1 and CDR2: SGHTA, FQGNSA. CDR3 amino acids: CASSLAGQGWQPQHF. For the CDR3, the DNA is TGTGCCAGCAGCTTAGCGGGGCAGGGTTGGCAGCCCCAGCATTTT.

The rearrangement joins TRBV29-1 to TRBJ2-3; perhaps TRBD2 as D (6 bases). CDR3 size: 11 residues. Trimming took off 6 bases at V and 6 bases at J, with 10 bases between the two ends. Germline V gene sequence: CDR1 SQVTM, CDR2 ANQGSEA. CDR3 in amino acids: CSVSSADTQYF. The CDR3 nucleotides read TGCAGCGTCTCTAGCGCGGATACGCAGTATTTT.

The gene calls are TRBV11-2 and TRBJ2-1, with TRBD2 matching over 11 bases. CDR3 length equals 16 residues. Trimming took 1 base from V and 7 from J; bases not matched to a gene: 6. CDR1 is SGHAT, CDR2 FQNNGV, per germline. The CDR3 nucleotides are TGTGCCAGCAGCTTAGGAACTAGCGGGAGAGATAATGAGCAGTTCTTC. It specifies CASSLGTSGRDNEQFF.

J is TRBJ2-7 and V is TRBV5-8; TRBD1 matches 7 bases. J gave up 9 bases and V 1 base, and 7 bases lay outside the gene matches. There are 13 residues in the CDR3. The germline V gene encodes CDR1 SGHTS and CDR2 YDEGEE. Written as DNA, the CDR3 is TGTGCCAGCAGCTTGAAACAGGGGCAGGCGCAGTACTTC. Residues: CASSLKQGQAQYF.

The chain combines TRBV28 with TRBJ1-6, with a possible D match to TRBD1 (5 bases). The V end was cut by 5 bases, the J end by 10 bases, with 18 bases between. CDR3 length: 15 amino acids. Germline V gene data show CDR1 as MDHEN and CDR2 as SYDVKM. CDR3 DNA: TGTGCCAGCAGTACAGGAGGGTTAGTTGAGTCACCCCTCCACTTT. It is translated as CASSTGGLVESPLHF.

This clone was detected a few times. This chain connects TRBV18 to TRBJ1-2, with D unresolved. Germline V CDR1 and CDR2: KGHSH, LQKENI. This CDR3 is built from 15 residues. Trimming left V 3 bases short and J 4 bases short, with 15 bases between. The CDR3: CASSPLRGDSYGYTF. The DNA for the CDR3 is TGTGCCAGCTCACCCCTGCGAGGAGATAGCTATGGCTACACCTTC.

The rearrangement links TRBV29-1 to TRBJ2-7, with a weak D call TRBD1 (5 bases). Germline V gene sequence: CDR1 SQVTM, CDR2 ANQGSEA. The CDR3 runs 15 residues. Trimming took 6 bases from V and 1 from J, leaving 19 bases between them. The CDR3 spells CSVESDSLTSYEQYF. The CDR3 region has the DNA TGCAGCGTAGAGTCCGACAGTCTTACTTCCTACGAGCAGTACTTC.

The CDR3 DNA follows: TGTGCCAGCTCAGCGGGCCCTTCGGCCGGCAATCAGCCCCAGCATTTT. Its translation: CASSAGPSAGNQPQHF. The chain couples TRBV18 to TRBJ1-5; unclear D gene. Germline V gives CDR1 KGHSH, CDR2 LQKENI. The ends were cut back, 5 bases at V and 2 bases at J, with 16 bases in the middle. The CDR3 contains 16 residues.

The genes are TRBV18 and TRBJ1-6; 8 nucleotides agree with TRBD1. J gave up 10 bases and V 0 bases, and 5 bases lay outside the gene matches. This CDR3 comprises 15 residues. Germline V gives CDR1 KGHSH, CDR2 LQKENI. CDR3 sequence reads: CASSPPGQGNSPLHF. DNA for the CDR3: TGTGCCAGCTCACCACCCGGACAGGGAAACTCACCCCTCCACTTT.

CDR3 amino acids: CSARVEAKNIQYF. CDR3 in DNA: TGCAGCGCCCGGGTCGAAGCCAAAAACATTCAGTACTTC. The rearrangement links TRBV29-1 to TRBJ2-4; D is undetermined. V was shortened by 7 bases and J by 0 bases, with 10 bases between the two germline ends. CDR1 is SQVTM, CDR2 ANQGSEA, per germline. This CDR3 contains 13 residues. The full variable domain, with the rest looked up from reference TRBV29-1 and TRBJ2-4, is SAVISQKPSRDICQRGTSLTIQCQVDSQVTMMFWYRQQPGQSLTLIATANQGSEATYESGFVIDKFPISRPNLTFSTLTVSNMSPEDSSIYLCSARVEAKNIQYFGAGTRLSVL.

The chain recombines TRBV10-3 with TRBJ1-2, with D maybe TRBD1 (6 bases). This CDR3 spans 14 amino acids. Germline V gene data show CDR1 as ENHRY and CDR2 as SYGVKD. Trimming stripped 6 bases from V and 8 bases from J, with 19 bases between. The CDR3 region has the DNA TGTGCCATCAGCCAGGACAGTGCCGAGGGAGGCTACACCTTC. It yields the protein CAISQDSAEGGYTF.

The chain links TRBV6-5 to TRBJ2-7; 12 nucleotides agree with TRBD2. Germline-derived CDR1 and CDR2 are MNHEY and SVGAGI. Unmatched junction bases numbered 0, after V lost 0 bases and J lost 0 bases. This CDR3 contains 16 residues. CDR3 in amino acids: CASSYSTSGGSYEQYF. In DNA, the CDR3 is TGTGCCAGCAGTTACTCGACTAGCGGGGGCTCCTACGAGCAGTACTTC.

The V gene is TRBV29-1, the J gene TRBJ1-1; D might be TRBD1 (5 bases). V shed 6 bases and J shed 0 bases, with 8 bases lying between them. CDR3 length: 12 residues. The germline CDR1 and CDR2 sequences are SQVTM and ANQGSEA. CDR3 coding DNA: TGCAGCGTCCGACAGCTGAACACTGAAGCTTTCTTT. Encoded protein: CSVRQLNTEAFF.

The J gene is TRBJ2-3, the V gene TRBV4-1; D uncertain. Germline V CDR1 and CDR2: MGHRA, YSYEKL. V was trimmed by 1 base and J by 3 bases, leaving 11 bases between them. The CDR3 totals 15 residues. The DNA for the CDR3 is TGCGCCAGCAGCCAAGTTAGTACCCCGACAGATACGCAGTATTTT. This encodes CASSQVSTPTDTQYF.

The V and J genes are TRBV9 and TRBJ2-2, with TRBD1 as a possible D gene (6 bases). Germline V gene lookup returns CDR1 SGDLS and CDR2 YYNGEE. Trimming stripped 5 bases from V and 1 base from J, with 9 bases between. The CDR3 is 14 amino acids. CDR3 DNA sequence: TGTGCCAGCAGACCGACAGGGAACACCGGGGAGCTGTTTTTT. Encoded protein: CASRPTGNTGELFF.

This chain joins TRBV16 and TRBJ1-2, with TRBD1 matching over 7 bases. Germline V lookup: CDR1 KGHSY, CDR2 FQNENV. This CDR3 spans 14 amino acids. V lost 2 bases and J lost 2; bases outside the gene matches: 2. The CDR3 reads CASSQGTENYGYTF. The DNA for the CDR3 is TGTGCCAGCAGCCAAGGGACAGAAAACTATGGCTACACCTTC. The whole variable domain, remainder taken from reference TRBV16 and TRBJ1-2, is GEEVAQTPKHLVRGEGQKAKLYCAPIKGHSYVFWYQQVLKNEFKFLISFQNENVFDETGMPKERFSAKCLPNSPCSLEIQATKLEDSAVYFCASSQGTENYGYTFGSGTRLTVV.

This rearrangement joins TRBV27 to TRBJ2-1, with D maybe TRBD2 (5 bases). CDR1 is MNHEY, CDR2 SMNVEV, per germline (reference sequence). This CDR3 is built from 15 residues. Trimming left V 3 bases short and J 6 bases short, with 15 bases between. CDR3 DNA sequence: TGTGCCAGCAGTTTCCTCCCGCTAGGGAGCAATGAGCAGTTCTTC. This sequence encodes CASSFLPLGSNEQFF.

This chain links TRBV11-2 with TRBJ2-7; D possibly corresponds to TRBD1 (6 bases). Deletions cut 6 bases from V and 5 bases from J, with 11 bases between. Looked up from germline, CDR1 is SGHAT and CDR2 is FQNNGV. The CDR3 sequence is 12 residues long. For the CDR3, the DNA is TGTGCCAGCAGTCATACAGGGAACGAGCAGTACTTC. Protein sequence: CASSHTGNEQYF.

The chain employs TRBV7-3 and TRBJ1-5; the match to TRBD1 covers 11 bases. J lost 1 base, V lost 3 bases, and 8 bases had no gene match. This CDR3 spans 18 amino acids. Germline V gene lookup returns CDR1 SGHTA and CDR2 FQGTGA. In DNA, the CDR3 is TGTGCCAGCAGCTTCCGGGACAGGGGGTTGGGGAGCAATCAGCCCCAGCATTTT. It is translated as CASSFRDRGLGSNQPQHF.